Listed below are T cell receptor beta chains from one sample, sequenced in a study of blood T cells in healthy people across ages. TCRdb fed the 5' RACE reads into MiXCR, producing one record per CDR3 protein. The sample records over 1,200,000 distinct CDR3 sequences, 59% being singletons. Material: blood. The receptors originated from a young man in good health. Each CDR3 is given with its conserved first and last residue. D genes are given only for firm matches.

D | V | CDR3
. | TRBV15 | CATSSSVGTEQFF
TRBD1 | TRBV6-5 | CASSKPPRDRDSYEQYF
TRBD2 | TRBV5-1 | CASSLILAGLQETQYF
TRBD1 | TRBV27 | CASSPRLRDSYGYTF
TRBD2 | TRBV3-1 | CASSQGAGGGETQYF
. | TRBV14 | CASSQGAFYEQYF
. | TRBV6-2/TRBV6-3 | CASSYPQGRVVDGIYGYTF
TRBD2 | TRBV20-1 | CSALAGDGGEQYF
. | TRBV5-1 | CASSSGNDEPPPSGEQFF
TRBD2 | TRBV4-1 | CASSHQLAGAADTQYF
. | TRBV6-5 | CASSLTVYGVNNEQFF
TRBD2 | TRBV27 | CASSPVSLWLAGQETQYF
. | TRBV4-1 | CASSQDVGFTEAFF
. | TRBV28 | CASSRGHRKKGANVLTF
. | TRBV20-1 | CSAGATGSSGYF
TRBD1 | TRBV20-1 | CSAGRGIEQYF
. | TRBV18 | CASSDTFDGNTIYF
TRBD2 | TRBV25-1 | CASSAFTGSGGSSYEQYF
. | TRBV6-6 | CASSYSFGISTGELFF